This TCR beta chain derives from a study of identical twins. Study conclusions and caveats: The study found weaker excess twin sharing in beta out-of-frame sequences. In monozygotic twins, models underestimated the sharing of out-of-frame TCR alpha.

The CDR3 spans 14 residues. The ends were cut back, 3 bases at V and 0 bases at J, with 6 bases in the middle. This clonotype was recorded at least ten times. The antigen remains unidentified. A universal primer site was added by template switching, and unique molecular identifiers were carried by the cDNA. TCRdb re-analysed the 5' RACE reads in MiXCR, keeping a single row per CDR3 protein. The sample lists just under 650,000 distinct CDR3 sequences, roughly 7.1% occurring once. Only healthy Caucasians were included as donors. These records were also assigned to another study, of yellow fever vaccine responses in identical twins.

The J gene is TRBJ1-5, the V gene TRBV12-3 or TRBV12-4, with no clear D. This receptor was obtained from a woman aged 18-29 years in good health. The sequenced sample consisted of PBMCs. This chain's CDR3 is CASSFQYSNQPQHF. The CDR3 DNA follows: TGTGCCAGCAGTTTCCAGTATAGCAATCAGCCCCAGCATTTT.